The 24 T cell receptor beta chains presented below share a single source sample, sequenced in a study of blood T cell repertoires in COVID-19. Only in-frame clones appear in the TCRdb table, and some are missing; sequencing was by immunoSEQ multiplex PCR. Here the sample spans around 40,000 clones, roughly 90% being singletons. Sequenced sample: peripheral blood. These receptors were taken from a man in his fifties or sixties with active COVID-19.

This clone was observed once. The chain is built from TRBV7-2 and TRBJ2-5; 10 bases align to TRBD2. The CDR3 covers 15 residues. CDR1 and CDR2 (germline): SGHTA, FQGNSA. V lost 7 bases to trimming and J lost 3 bases; unmatched junction nucleotides: 8. CDR3 in amino acids: CASTLSLAGEETQYF. The CDR3 coding sequence is TGTGCCAGCACCCTCTCTCTAGCGGGAGAAGAGACCCAGTACTTC. Together with reference TRBV7-2 and TRBJ2-5, the CDR3 gives the full variable domain: GAGVSQSPSNKVTEKGKDVELRCDPISGHTALYWYRQSLGQGLEFLIYFQGNSAPDKSGLPSDRFSAERTGGSVSTLTIQRTQQEDSAVYLCASTLSLAGEETQYFGPGTRLLVL.

This clone turned up a few times. The chain is built from TRBV9 and TRBJ2-2; 10 nucleotides align to TRBD1. The CDR3 is made up of 17 amino acids. Germline values: CDR1 SGDLS, CDR2 YYNGEE. The V segment lost 3 bases and the J segment 3 bases; nucleotides outside the gene matches: 8. In nucleotides, the CDR3 is TGTGCCAGCAGCGCTAACCGGGACAGGGGTTACACCGGGGAGCTGTTTTTT. Its protein product is CASSANRDRGYTGELFF. Full variable domain (rest looked up from reference TRBV9 and TRBJ2-2): DSGVTQTPKHLITATGQRVTLRCSPRSGDLSVYWYQQSLDQGLQFLIQYYNGEERAKGNILERFSAQQFPDLHSELNLSSLELGDSALYFCASSANRDRGYTGELFFGEGSRLTVL.

The chain is built from TRBV5-4 and TRBJ1-2; D uncertain. The CDR3 totals 15 residues. Trimming removed 3 bases at V and 4 bases at J, with 16 bases between. From germline, CDR1 is SGHNT and CDR2 YYREEE (reference sequence). The CDR3 loop is CASSSYSHSLYGYTF. In DNA, the CDR3 is TGTGCCAGCAGCTCTTACAGCCATTCCCTCTATGGCTACACCTTC.

The CDR3 is CASSQESSVNEQFF. The CDR3 region has the DNA TGCGCCAGCAGCCAAGAATCGAGCGTTAATGAGCAGTTCTTC. The chain carries TRBV4-3 and TRBJ2-1; the D is unclear. The CDR3 covers 14 residues. Germline CDR1 is LGHNA and CDR2 is YSLEER. Trimming removed 0 bases at V and 7 bases at J, with 10 bases between.

The chain combines TRBV6-5 with TRBJ2-7, with 7 bases that match TRBD2. CDR1 and CDR2 (germline): MNHEY, SVGAGI. CDR3 size: 15 residues. The V segment lost 3 bases and the J segment 5 bases; nucleotides outside the gene matches: 10. As DNA, the CDR3 is TGTGCCAGCAGTTATTTCGGGAGGAAACGAAACGAGCAGTACTTC. Translating it yields CASSYFGRKRNEQYF.

J is TRBJ2-2 and V is TRBV18, with TRBD2 matching 9 bases. V shed 3 bases, J shed 5 bases, and the junction held 7 bases outside the gene matches. This CDR3 has 16 residues. Looked up from germline, CDR1 is KGHSH and CDR2 is LQKENI. The CDR3 bases are TGTGCCAGCTCACCCCTCGCTAGCGGGGTTACCGGGGAGCTGTTTTTT. Translated: CASSPLASGVTGELFF.

This clone is a singleton in its sample. J is TRBJ2-7 and V is TRBV6-6; 8 positions agree with TRBD2. V shed 6 bases and J 1 base; nucleotides not matched to a gene: 8. CDR3 length: 15 residues. The germline CDR1 and CDR2 sequences are MNHNY and SVGAGI (reference sequence). Here the CDR3 reads CASRLPGLGSYEQYF. The CDR3 coding sequence is TGTGCCAGCAGGCTACCGGGACTAGGGTCCTACGAGCAGTACTTC.

The genes are TRBV19 and TRBJ2-7; TRBD2 aligns across 9 bases. V was clipped by 5 bases and J by 7 bases; unmatched bases: 12. Germline V gene lookup returns CDR1 LNHDA and CDR2 SQIVND (reference sequence). There are 15 residues in the CDR3. The DNA for the CDR3 is TGTGCCAGTAGTCCGAGGGTAGCGGGAGTCGGTGAGCAGTACTTC. Translated, it gives CASSPRVAGVGEQYF.

This chain uses TRBV11-2 with TRBJ2-7; unclear D gene. V was pared by 0 bases and J by 0 bases, with 9 bases between. This CDR3 is built from 15 residues. Per the germline V gene, CDR1 is SGHAT and CDR2 is FQNNGV. As DNA, the CDR3 is TGTGCCAGCAGCTTAGAGGCAGCGTCCTCCTACGAGCAGTACTTC. It is translated as CASSLEAASSYEQYF.

This clone occurred once. This chain connects TRBV27 to TRBJ2-2, with D perhaps matching TRBD2 (5 bases). This CDR3 is built from 16 residues. Trimming removed 1 base at V and 1 base at J, with 10 bases between. Germline V gene sequence: CDR1 MNHEY, CDR2 SMNVEV (reference sequence). CDR3 amino acids: CASSLWGVGNTGELFF. The CDR3 coding sequence is TGTGCCAGCAGTTTATGGGGAGTAGGGAACACCGGGGAGCTGTTTTTT.

The genes are TRBV1 and TRBJ2-4; TRBD2 is taken as the D call from the table, unchecked against the DNA. TRBV1 is marked as a pseudogene. The CDR3 loop spans 13 amino acids. This CDR3 is CTSSQDAGAIQYF. CDR3 DNA: TGCACCAGCAGCCAAGATGCGGGAGCCATTCAGTACTTC.

The V gene is TRBV6-6, the J gene TRBJ2-3, with D tentatively TRBD1 (6 bases). This CDR3 has 14 residues. Per germline, CDR1 MNHNY and CDR2 SVGAGI (reference sequence). Trimming pared 6 bases from V and 0 bases from J, leaving 10 bases between. The DNA for the CDR3 is TGTGCCAGCAGCCCGGACAGCAGCACAGATACGCAGTATTTT. Translated, it gives CASSPDSSTDTQYF.

J is TRBJ2-3 and V is TRBV5-1; a possible D gene is TRBD2 (5 bases). The V end was cut by 3 bases, the J end by 1 base, with 12 bases between. The germline CDR1 and CDR2 sequences are SGHRS and YFSETQ. This CDR3 contains 15 residues. The CDR3 loop is CASSSLGEGTDTQYF. CDR3 DNA: TGCGCCAGCAGCTCCCTCGGGGAAGGCACAGATACGCAGTATTTT.

This chain links TRBV13 with TRBJ2-1; the D is unclear. The CDR3 is 12 amino acids. Germline-derived CDR1 and CDR2 are PRHDT and FYEKMQ (reference sequence). V was trimmed by 7 bases and J by 7 bases, leaving 11 bases between them. This CDR3 is CASTLGRNEQFF. The CDR3 DNA follows: TGTGCCAGCACCCTAGGCCGGAATGAGCAGTTCTTC.

This sequence joins TRBV4-3 and TRBJ2-7; tentatively, D is TRBD1 (6 bases). V dropped 4 bases and J dropped 0 bases, with 10 bases sitting between them. Germline CDR1 is LGHNA and CDR2 is YSLEER. The CDR3 length is 14 residues. CDR3 in amino acids: CASSPQDSSYEQYF. The CDR3 DNA follows: TGCGCCAGCAGCCCCCAGGACAGCTCCTACGAGCAGTACTTC.

The V call is TRBV5-4, the J call TRBJ2-7, with D uncertain. This CDR3 is 14 amino acids long. Between the trimmed V and J ends, which lost 2 bases and 0 bases, there was a span of 9 bases. In germline, CDR1 is SGHNT, CDR2 YYREEE (reference sequence). CDR3 DNA: TGTGCCAGCAGCTTAACTGACTTCTCCTACGAGCAGTACTTC. This translates into CASSLTDFSYEQYF. Complete variable domain (other parts from reference TRBV5-4 and TRBJ2-7): ETGVTQSPTHLIKTRGQQVTLRCSSQSGHNTVSWYQQALGQGPQFIFQYYREEENGRGNFPPRFSGLQFPNYSSELNVNALELDDSALYLCASSLTDFSYEQYFGPGTRLTVT.

V gene TRBV3-1 (or the pseudogene TRBV3-2) combines with J gene TRBJ1-2; a possible D gene is TRBD1 (6 bases). Trimming took off 0 bases at V and 8 bases at J, with 16 bases between the two ends. The CDR3 sequence is 15 residues long. Germline V CDR1 and CDR2: LGHDT, YNNKEL (reference sequence). CDR3 amino acids: CASSQDSGQRRGYTF. Here the CDR3 DNA reads TGTGCCAGCAGCCAAGATAGTGGACAGCGTAGGGGCTACACCTTC.

The CDR3 sequence: CASDHGKTEAFF. CDR3 in DNA: TGTGCCTCTGACCACGGGAAGACTGAAGCTTTCTTT. V and J are TRBV30 and TRBJ1-1; unclear D gene. Trimming stripped 7 bases from V and 5 bases from J, with 14 bases between. There are 12 residues in the CDR3. Germline V CDR1 and CDR2: GTSNPN, SVGIG (reference sequence).

V is TRBV6-5 and J is TRBJ2-5; D remains ambiguous. CDR3 length: 14 amino acids. Trimming took off 5 bases at V and 5 bases at J, with 15 bases between the two ends. The germline V gene has CDR1 MNHEY and CDR2 SVGAGI. DNA for the CDR3: TGTGCCAGCAGTAACCTGATCCAGGCCGAGACCCAGTACTTC. Translation gives CASSNLIQAETQYF.

This clone has just one count. The J gene is TRBJ1-1, the V gene TRBV9, with 9 bases that match TRBD1. CDR1 SGDLS and CDR2 YYNGEE come from the germline V gene. The CDR3 length is 14 residues. V shed 3 bases, J shed 4 bases, and the junction held 4 bases outside the gene matches. The CDR3 DNA follows: TGTGCCAGCAGCGCCGGGACAGGGCTCACTGAAGCTTTCTTT. Protein product: CASSAGTGLTEAFF.

V usage is TRBV18 and J usage is TRBJ2-2, with TRBD1 matching over 7 bases. This CDR3 is built from 14 residues. Trimming at V came to 6 bases and at J to 3 bases, leaving 4 bases not matched to a gene. Per the germline V gene, CDR1 is KGHSH and CDR2 is LQKENI. The CDR3 sequence: CASSPQGDTGELFF. Written as DNA, the CDR3 is TGTGCCAGCTCGCCCCAGGGGGACACCGGGGAGCTGTTTTTT. Based on the CDR3 plus reference TRBV18 and TRBJ2-2, the full variable domain is NAGVMQNPRHLVRRRGQEARLRCSPMKGHSHVYWYRQLPEEGLKFMVYLQKENIIDESGMPKERFSAEFPKEGPSILRIQQVVRGDSAAYFCASSPQGDTGELFFGEGSRLTVL.

This rearrangement joins TRBV15 to TRBJ1-3, with no clear D. Trimming cost V 4 bases and J 4 bases, with 8 bases left between them. This CDR3 has 13 amino acids. Germline CDR1 LNHNV, CDR2 YYDKDF (reference sequence). CDR3 protein: CATSKHQGNTIYF. In DNA, the CDR3 is TGTGCCACCAGCAAACACCAGGGAAACACCATATATTTT.

The rearrangement joins TRBV7-2 to TRBJ2-1, with D maybe TRBD1 (5 bases). Trimming shortened V by 5 bases and J by 0 bases, and 14 bases separated the two germline ends. From germline, CDR1 is SGHTA and CDR2 FQGNSA. This CDR3 contains 16 residues. For the CDR3, the DNA is TGTGCCAGCAGCCCCTCCTACAGGAGCTCCTACAATGAGCAGTTCTTC. It specifies CASSPSYRSSYNEQFF.

The genes are TRBV30 and TRBJ2-1, with D perhaps TRBD2 (5 bases). The CDR3 contains 17 residues. Germline V gene data show CDR1 as GTSNPN and CDR2 as SVGIG (reference sequence). V shed 1 base and J shed 3 bases, with 19 bases lying between them. The CDR3 protein is CAWSAPLGSEFYNEQFF. The CDR3 region has the DNA TGTGCCTGGAGTGCTCCCCTGGGTAGCGAGTTCTACAATGAGCAGTTCTTC.